The clone carrying this TCR beta chain was observed a few times. Its antigen is currently unknown. The immunoSEQ assay was v3.0, run at survey level. Data came from immunoSEQ multiplex PCR; TCRdb stores just in-frame clones and leaves some out. In the table there are 17,000 or so clones, around four fifths of which are singletons. This sample is part of a study of long-term antiretroviral therapy in people with HIV. For the study at large: The earliest samples came from an era when ART typically awaited falling CD4 counts.

Notes on the study in general: It was observed that HIV repertoires exhibited narrower CDR3 length ranges than controls. Clones that expanded before ART (that is, prior to treatment) dominated the repertoire at all time points. The blood, collected between about 2003 and 2017, was possibly taken under older ART regimens.

The CDR3 has 14 residues. Germline loops: CDR1 SQVTM, CDR2 ANQGSEA. After removal of 6 bases from V and 1 base from J, the junction contained 7 bases not matched to a gene. The chain is built from TRBV29-1 and TRBJ1-1; TRBD1 agrees at 8 bases. The sequence was collected from a man aged 25-40 years with HIV. The sequenced sample was unsorted PBMCs, obtained around 2.1 years before starting antiretroviral therapy. The CDR3 nucleotides read TGCAGCGTCGACCCAGGGGGCCCGAACACTGAAGCTTTCTTT. It specifies CSVDPGGPNTEAFF.